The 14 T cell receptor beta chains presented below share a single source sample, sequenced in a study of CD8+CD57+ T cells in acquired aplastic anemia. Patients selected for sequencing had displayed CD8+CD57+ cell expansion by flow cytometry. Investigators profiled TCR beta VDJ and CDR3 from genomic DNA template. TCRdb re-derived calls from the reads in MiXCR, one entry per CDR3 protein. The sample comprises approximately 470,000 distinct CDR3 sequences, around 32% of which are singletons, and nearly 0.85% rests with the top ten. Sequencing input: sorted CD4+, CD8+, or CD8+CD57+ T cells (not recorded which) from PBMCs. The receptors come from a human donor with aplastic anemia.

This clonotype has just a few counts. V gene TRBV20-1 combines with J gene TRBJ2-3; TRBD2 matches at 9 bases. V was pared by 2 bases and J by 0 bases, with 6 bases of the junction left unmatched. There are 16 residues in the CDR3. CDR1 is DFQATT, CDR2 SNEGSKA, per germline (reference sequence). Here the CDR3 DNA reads TGCAGTGCTAGACTTGCGGGAGGGCCTAGCACAGATACGCAGTATTTT. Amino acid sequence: CSARLAGGPSTDTQYF.

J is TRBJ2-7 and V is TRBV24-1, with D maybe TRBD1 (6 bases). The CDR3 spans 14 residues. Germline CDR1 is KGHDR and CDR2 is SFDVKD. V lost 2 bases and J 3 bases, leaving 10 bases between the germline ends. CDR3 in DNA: TGTGCCACCAGTGATTCAGGGACACTCTACGAGCAGTACTTC. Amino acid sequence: CATSDSGTLYEQYF.

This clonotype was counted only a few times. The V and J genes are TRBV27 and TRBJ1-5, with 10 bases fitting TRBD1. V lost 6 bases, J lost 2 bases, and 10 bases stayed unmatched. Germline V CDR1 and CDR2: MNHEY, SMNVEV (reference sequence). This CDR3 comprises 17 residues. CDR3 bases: TGTGCCAGCAGCGCGTACCCCGGGACAGGGGGCAATCAGCCCCAGCATTTT. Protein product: CASSAYPGTGGNQPQHF.

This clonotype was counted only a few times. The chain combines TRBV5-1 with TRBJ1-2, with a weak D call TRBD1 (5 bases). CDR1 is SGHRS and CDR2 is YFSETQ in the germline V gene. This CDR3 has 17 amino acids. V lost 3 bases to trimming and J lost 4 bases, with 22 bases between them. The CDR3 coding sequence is TGCGCCAGCAGCTCATTCCGAAGGGGCAGTTCTTTCTATGGCTACACCTTC. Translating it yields CASSSFRRGSSFYGYTF.

CDR3 amino acids: CASSLSTSRAYNEQFF. The CDR3 region has the DNA TGCGCCAGCAGCTTATCCACTTCACGGGCTTACAATGAGCAGTTCTTC. This chain uses TRBV5-1 with TRBJ2-1; D unresolved. The CDR3 loop spans 16 amino acids. Germline values: CDR1 SGHRS, CDR2 YFSETQ. The V gene lost 2 bases and the J gene lost 4 bases, with 16 bases spanning the gap.

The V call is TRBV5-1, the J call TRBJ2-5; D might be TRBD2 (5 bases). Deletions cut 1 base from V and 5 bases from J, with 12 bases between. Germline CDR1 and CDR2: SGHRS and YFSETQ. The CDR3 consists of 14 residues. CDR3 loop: CASSLSGMRETQYF. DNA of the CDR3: TGCGCCAGCAGCTTGTCGGGGATGAGGGAGACCCAGTACTTC.

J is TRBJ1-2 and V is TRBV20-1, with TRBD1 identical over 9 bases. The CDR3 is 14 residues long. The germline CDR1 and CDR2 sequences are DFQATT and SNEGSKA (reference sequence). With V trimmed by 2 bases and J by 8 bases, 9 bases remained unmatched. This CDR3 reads CSARRATGGNGYTF. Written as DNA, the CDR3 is TGCAGTGCTAGACGGGCGACAGGGGGAAACGGCTACACCTTC.

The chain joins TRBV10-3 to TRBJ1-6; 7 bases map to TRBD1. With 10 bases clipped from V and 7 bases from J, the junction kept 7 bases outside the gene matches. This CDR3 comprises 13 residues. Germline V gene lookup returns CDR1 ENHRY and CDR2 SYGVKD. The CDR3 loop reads CATEPGQNSPLHF. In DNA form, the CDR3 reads TGTGCCACCGAGCCGGGACAGAATTCACCCCTCCACTTT.

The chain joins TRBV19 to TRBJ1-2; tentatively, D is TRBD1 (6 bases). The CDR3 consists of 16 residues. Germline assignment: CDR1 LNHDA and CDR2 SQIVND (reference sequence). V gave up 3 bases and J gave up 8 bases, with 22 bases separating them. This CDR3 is CASSITGQGLLVGYTF. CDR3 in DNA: TGTGCCAGTAGTATTACAGGGCAGGGGCTTTTGGTCGGCTACACCTTC.

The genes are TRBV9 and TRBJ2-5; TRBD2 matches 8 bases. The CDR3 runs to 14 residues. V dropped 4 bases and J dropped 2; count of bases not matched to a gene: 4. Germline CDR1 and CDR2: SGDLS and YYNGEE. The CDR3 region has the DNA TGTGCCAGCAGCTGGCGGGGGGTACAAGAGACCCAGTACTTC. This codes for CASSWRGVQETQYF.

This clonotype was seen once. CDR3 in amino acids: CATSDPLNPNTIYF. In nucleotides, the CDR3 is TGTGCCACCAGTGACCCTCTAAACCCAAACACCATATATTTT. The V and J genes are TRBV24-1 and TRBJ1-3, with D unclear. Germline V gives CDR1 KGHDR, CDR2 SFDVKD. This CDR3 is built from 14 residues. Trimming shortened V by 4 bases and J by 6 bases, and 12 bases separated the two germline ends.

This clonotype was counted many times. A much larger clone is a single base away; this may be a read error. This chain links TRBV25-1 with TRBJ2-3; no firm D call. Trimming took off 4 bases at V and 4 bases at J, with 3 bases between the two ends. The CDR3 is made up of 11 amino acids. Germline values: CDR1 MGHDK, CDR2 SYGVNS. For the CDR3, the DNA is TGTGCCAGCAGTGTTCCAGATACGCAGTATTTT. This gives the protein CASSVPDTQYF.

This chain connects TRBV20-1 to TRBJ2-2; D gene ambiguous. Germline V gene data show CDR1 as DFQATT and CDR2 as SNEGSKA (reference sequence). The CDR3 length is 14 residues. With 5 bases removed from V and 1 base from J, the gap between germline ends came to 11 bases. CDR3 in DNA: TGCAGTGCTCGACGGACGAGGAACACCGGGGAGCTGTTTTTT. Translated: CSARRTRNTGELFF.

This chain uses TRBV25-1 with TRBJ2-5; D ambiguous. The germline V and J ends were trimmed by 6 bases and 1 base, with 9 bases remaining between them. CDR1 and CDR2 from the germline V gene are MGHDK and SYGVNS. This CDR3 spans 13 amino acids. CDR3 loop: CASSNRVQETQYF. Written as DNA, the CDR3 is TGTGCCAGCAGCAACAGAGTCCAAGAGACCCAGTACTTC.